This TCR beta chain was captured by sequencing in a study of T cells after yellow fever vaccination. Study findings and constraints: The study re-detected most primary-vaccination clones after the booster (approximately 96% CD4, 88% CD8).

TCRdb reprocessed the 5' RACE reads with MiXCR, giving one entry per CDR3 protein. Among 500,000 to 650,000 distinct CDR3 sequences, roughly a sixth were seen once, and the ten largest hold around 15%. CDR3 size: 13 residues. Germline V gene sequence: CDR1 SQVTM, CDR2 ANQGSEA. Between the trimmed V and J ends, which lost 6 bases and 6 bases, there was a span of 12 bases. This clonotype was recorded many times. The target antigen is unknown. The receptor's source is a man younger than 30 who received the YFV17D yellow fever vaccine. Sequences were derived from PBMCs, sampled more than 4 days after the first yellow fever vaccination. This chain uses TRBV29-1 with TRBJ1-6; the D gene is possibly TRBD1 (5 bases). CDR3 sequence reads: CSVSQGPNSPLHF. CDR3 DNA: TGCAGCGTCTCCCAGGGACCTAATTCACCCCTCCACTTT.